This section outlines one T cell receptor beta chain sequence together with its context. Its antigen target is currently unknown. V and J lose 5 bases and 0 bases, and a span of 13 bases separates them. In the germline V gene, CDR1 corresponds to SGHVS and CDR2 to FQNEAQ. The cysteine opens and the phenylalanine closes a CDR3 of 15 amino acids. The DNA shown is the 45-base CDR3, in frame from base 1. This sample is drawn from a study of cytomegalovirus exposure and HLA in healthy donors (dated by TCRdb to 2016 to 2017). Notes on the research overall: In an earlier analysis of under 750 of the donors, less than 350 Gb of sequence data and some 120 million unique TCR beta sequences from about 179 million T cells were reported. The study combined high-throughput TCR immunosequencing, statistical association of individual TCRs with disease status, and machine learning to predict cytomegalovirus infection status. The study aimed to test whether cataloging public T cell receptors could reveal signatures of past pathogen exposure. Around 330 gigabases of sequencing data and 70 million to 100 million unique TCR sequences made up an early release that covered several hundred HLA-typed donors. Because of strong linkage in the cohort, roughly five DR-DQ haplotypes were treated as single units for association and clustering. Donor age, sex, ethnicity and CMV serostatus were compiled alongside the repertoire data. Genome-wide SNP genotypes for about 65% of the roughly 670 donors were used in a later genetic analysis, which treated that subset as a discovery cohort. In addition to the first cohort of 666 subjects, a separate validation cohort of 100 to 150 different subjects was used. Among a few hundred genotyped donors of the cohort, an average of 235,054 unique TCR beta nucleotide sequences were sequenced per donor, around 18% of them non-productive. Using immunosequencing, the study profiled T cell repertoires from some 670 subjects and related those repertoires to cytomegalovirus serostatus. Class I and class II HLA loci were covered by the typing at four-digit resolution. The number of donors typed differed by locus, with about 629-630 for A, B, C, DRB1 and DQB1, over 500 for DQA1, approximately 570 for DPA1, and about 450 for DPB1. The genetic ancestry cluster associated with self-reported Caucasian donors included roughly 84% of the roughly 410 genotyped donors. All discovery cohort repertoires had been generated on a single sequencing platform. The later analysis used no new phenotypic data to find candidate immune exposures, relying instead on TCR beta sequences and their occurrence across donors. An earlier analysis of approximately 500 of the donors applied high-throughput TCR beta sequencing to assess whether each TCR beta V gene segment acted as functional or pseudogenic. In a later analysis, previously published TCR beta repertoires from more than 500 donors were re-analyzed and high-resolution HLA genotyping was added so that TCR occurrence patterns could be studied. The paper's findings and limits, for the study overall: Broadly in line with IMGT annotations, most TCR beta V segments showed up in productive rearrangements about 87% or about 30% of the time in an earlier analysis of around 550 of the donors. In both the original and validation cohorts, the classifier was reported to diagnose cytomegalovirus status with high specificity and sensitivity. In this cohort, only TCR beta chains were sequenced, and detectable features were limited by the absence of alpha or paired-chain data. When HLA alleles, especially DR and DQ, strongly co-occurred, attributing TCR associations to individual alleles was difficult. Compared with equally common non-associated chains, HLA-associated TCR beta chains in a later analysis were more clonally expanded and had lower generation probabilities. Correlated functional status among segregating V segments might be attributable to linkage disequilibrium, but an unknown experimental factor could not be ruled out. Most TCR sequences were observed very rarely across donors, whereas some public TCRs were present in many individuals. V-gene and J-gene trimming of TCR beta chains was associated with a missense DCLRE1C variant in a later genetic analysis, and the association was replicated in an independent cohort. Because the 87-base-pair reads could not distinguish some IMGT-functional V segments, including TRBV6-2 and TRBV6-3, those segments were excluded. Immune exposure information for the cohort was limited to CMV serostatus. Because HLA typing was unavailable for some donors at each locus, only the typed subset was used in association tests. The presence/absence analyses assumed that sequencing depth was roughly uniform across donors, and that assumption may not be true. The earlier analysis of about 600 of the donors excluded roughly 17 rarely observed V segments, including chromosome 9 orphons, because counts were too low. A total of 150 or so TCR beta chains were listed by the study as associated with cytomegalovirus. A cluster of highly shared sequence variants was judged likely to be a technical artifact of the sequencing pipeline. In a later analysis, most CMV-associated TCR beta chains were found to appear HLA-restricted, with HLA associations seemingly driven largely by CMV exposure. It was suggested by the authors that the approach could potentially be generalized to other disease states and immunological phenotypes. In a later analysis, several top co-occurrence clusters were reported to appear linked to parvovirus B19, influenza, CMV and Epstein-Barr virus. Specific HLA alleles were associated with 15,000 to 20,000 TCR beta sequences at a false discovery rate of 0.05 in a later analysis. A further reported finding was that TCR beta sequences accurately predicted the HLA-A and HLA-B alleles for most subjects in the first cohort. In a later genetic analysis, fewer N-insertions in productive TCRs were reported among donors in an Asian-associated ancestry cluster than the approximately 710-donor mean. In a later analysis, TCR association rates were found to vary across HLA loci, with the most associated TCRs seen for DRB1 alleles and the fewest for HLA-C alleles. In vitro tests confirmed that three of the cytomegalovirus-associated TCR beta chains recognize cytomegalovirus antigens.

In total, roughly 670 healthy bone marrow donors made up the cohort. All cohort members were sampled while nominally healthy, although unrecorded immune exposures were likely present. The donor tested CMV seronegative, placing the donor among the approximately 360 seronegative members of the cohort. A peripheral blood sample was collected from each donor, and TCR beta sequencing was performed on peripheral blood mononuclear cells. Genomic DNA extraction from the blood cell samples was performed with the Qiagen DNeasy Blood Extraction Kit. The library was produced with the immunoSEQ multiplex PCR assay. For the multiplex PCR, a mixture combining 60 forward primers for TCR Vbeta segments and 13 reverse primers for TCR Jbeta segments was used. The CDR3 region of rearranged TCR beta genes was amplified from genomic DNA by a multiplex PCR assay. On the Illumina HiSeq System, the amplified TCR beta libraries were sequenced as 87-base-pair reads. The paper's processing steps were these. A later analysis counted some 74 million unique TCR beta chains across the 600 to 850 repertoires, and some 11 million of these chains were shared by at least two donors. Raw reads were error-corrected and collapsed into unique sequences by a nearest-neighbor algorithm in which closely related sequences were merged to remove PCR and sequencing errors. To assign V, D and J gene segments, CDR3 sequences were aligned to IMGT reference sequences. Each retained sequence needed at least a six-nucleotide match to both a V gene segment and a J gene segment. Rearrangements were classified as productive when the CDR3 lacked stop codons and remained in frame with V and J, and all other rearrangements were classified as non-productive. Following IMGT convention, CDR3 was defined as the stretch from the second conserved V-encoded cysteine to the conserved J-encoded phenylalanine. The earlier analysis of 500 to 650 of the donors excluded any sequence lacking an unambiguous match to a single V gene segment. An earlier analysis of 587 of the donors classified V segments as functional when productive rearrangements were above 56.7% and as segregating when the standard deviation between donors was above 5%. To diagnose cytomegalovirus status from the catalog of TCR beta chain sequences, a statistical classification framework was built. A later analysis assigned V and J genes by comparing TCR nucleotide sequences with IMGT/GENE-DB human TR gene sequences. A later analysis assigned CDR3 sequences and most-parsimonious VDJ recombination scenarios with the TCRdist pipeline. A later analysis defined each TCR beta chain by its CDR3 amino acid sequence plus V-gene family, and excluded reads lacking a unique V-gene family. As a way to deal with suspected cross-contamination and a sequencing artifact, a later analysis dropped hundreds of nucleotide sequences that were highly shared and had low generation probability. In a later analysis, a clonal expansion index for each public chain was calculated from normalized within-repertoire ranks of inferred template counts. In a later analysis, generation probabilities were computed with a VDJ recombination model fitted to out-of-frame rearrangements, and the resulting probabilities were checked against IGoR. In a later analysis, hypergeometric tests were used to score TCR-TCR, TCR-HLA and TCR-CMV co-occurrence, with a repertoire-size bias correction applied to TCR pairs. In a later analysis, false discovery rates were estimated by permuting HLA or CMV assignments 20 times. In a later analysis, co-occurring TCRs were grouped with DBSCAN, and TCRdist sequence similarity was added when clustering was performed within HLA-allele-positive subsets. Repertoires with fewer than 30,000 or more than 120,000 public chains were left out of co-occurrence clustering, as were five repertoires with anomalous nucleotide sharing. TCRdb stores this immuneACCESS table with in-frame sequences only. Part of the clones is absent; in the studies checked, under half of the shortfall reflects unresolved V genes, and no reason is known for the rest. The DNA gave D and trimming, while V, J and clone size come from that table. The sample's table lists a count of about 90,000 clones. The ten largest clones add up to roughly 3.4% of the sample.

This receptor was identified in a woman under 40 in good health and CMV-seronegative. Here the chain combines TRBV7-8 and TRBJ1-1, and possibly TRBD1, on 5 matching bases. Material: PBMCs. The DNA sequence is as follows: TGTGCCAGCAGCCATCCCGGGGGTATGAACACTGAAGCTTTCTTT. This gives the protein CASSHPGGMNTEAFF.